This T cell receptor (beta chain) was recovered during a study of shared clonotypes between healthy human individuals. This clone was observed a single time. Germline CDR1 and CDR2: SEHNR and FQNEAQ (reference sequence). Deletions cut 5 bases from V and 7 bases from J, with 6 bases between. CDR3 size: 11 residues. Method: immunoSEQ multiplex PCR; TCRdb's copy keeps in-frame clones and lacks some. Of over a million clones listed, roughly 96% are singletons. What was sequenced was naive CD4+ T cells sorted from blood. Subset of the sample: CD45RA+ positively selected. V is TRBV7-9 and J is TRBJ2-1; D remains unclear. This TCR was sampled from a man aged 25-40 years in good health. The CDR3 DNA is TGTGCCAGCAGCCGAACTAATGAGCAGTTCTTC. This sequence encodes CASSRTNEQFF.